The 3 T cell receptor beta chains in this list originate from one sample, sequenced in a study of patients and donors after allogeneic stem cell transplantation. TCRdb called the RT-PCR reads again in MiXCR, with one record for every CDR3 protein. Here the sample spans about 160,000 distinct CDR3 sequences, approximately 25% being singletons. The sequenced material came from blood, either unsorted or a sorted T cell fraction (not recorded which). These receptors all come from a human donor who was either an allogeneic HSCT recipient or a stem cell or donor lymphocyte infusion donor (not recorded which). It is not recorded whose cells these are; they may come from a transplant donor.

The gene calls are TRBV20-1 and TRBJ2-7; D gene ambiguous. CDR1 and CDR2 (germline): DFQATT, SNEGSKA (reference sequence). The length of the CDR3 is 14 residues. V lost 0 bases to trimming and J lost 0 bases, with 9 bases between them. The CDR3 DNA follows: TGCAGTGCTAGAGACGTGGAGTTCTCCTACGAGCAGTACTTC. Amino acids: CSARDVEFSYEQYF.

This clonotype showed up just a few times. The CDR3 region has the DNA TGTGCCAGCAGCTTAGACGGAGCGGACCAAGAGACCCAGTACTTC. Its translation is CASSLDGADQETQYF. This chain uses TRBV11-3 with TRBJ2-5; the D gene is possibly TRBD2 (5 bases). The CDR3 is 15 amino acids. The germline V gene has CDR1 SGHNT and CDR2 YENEEA. The V end lost 0 bases, the J end lost 0 bases, and 8 bases lay between the germline ends.

The chain is built from TRBV2 and TRBJ1-1, with D unresolved. V lost 9 bases and J lost 0, with 11 bases in between. This CDR3 region has 13 residues. From germline, CDR1 is SNHLY and CDR2 FYNNEI. The CDR3 region is CARHVRVNTEAFF. In DNA, the CDR3 is TGTGCCAGGCATGTCCGGGTGAACACTGAAGCTTTCTTT.